These T cell receptor beta chains were read from a single sample in a study of cytomegalovirus exposure and HLA in healthy donors. The method was immunoSEQ multiplex PCR; TCRdb's version includes in-frame clones alone and lacks a portion of them. The sample lists about 140,000 clones; roughly 80% were seen once. Sequencing input: PBMCs. The receptors here all came from a man aged 35 to 55 in good health and CMV-seronegative. CDR3s include the opening cysteine and the closing phenylalanine or tryptophan. The order of the fields is V gene, J gene, clone size, D gene, CDR3 DNA, CDR3 protein. The D gene is left open where the match is weak. Rows give clone size only sometimes, using once, few, many, or a class for an expanded clone.

V: TRBV10-3; J: TRBJ1-1; size: few; D: .; DNA: TGTGCCATCGGGAGATTGAACACTGAAGCTTTCTTT; CDR3: CAIGRLNTEAFF
V: TRBV7-3; J: TRBJ1-6; size: .; D: TRBD1; DNA: TGTGCCAGCAGCTCCGGACAGGGGAATTCACCCCTCCACTTT; CDR3: CASSSGQGNSPLHF
V: TRBV6-1; J: TRBJ1-5; size: .; D: .; DNA: TGTGCCAGCGTAATTAATAGCAATCAGCCCCAGCATTTT; CDR3: CASVINSNQPQHF
V: TRBV5-1; J: TRBJ2-7; size: .; D: .; DNA: TGCGCCAGCAGCTTGTTTTCCGGGGACTCCTACGAGCAGTACTTC; CDR3: CASSLFSGDSYEQYF
V: TRBV5-6; J: TRBJ2-1; size: .; D: .; DNA: TGTGCCAGCAGCCCGGGTCCAGGGCCCAACAATGAGCAGTTCTTC; CDR3: CASSPGPGPNNEQFF
V: TRBV6-5; J: TRBJ1-2; size: .; D: TRBD1; DNA: TGTGCCAGCAGTAGACAGGGGGCGCGTCATGGCTACACCTTC; CDR3: CASSRQGARHGYTF
V: TRBV28; J: TRBJ1-3; size: few; D: .; DNA: TGTGCCAGCAGGATCCCAGGGGCTGGAAACACCATATATTTT; CDR3: CASRIPGAGNTIYF
V: TRBV5-1; J: TRBJ1-3; size: .; D: TRBD1; DNA: TGCGCCAGCGCTGCCACTACCACAGGGGGTGGTGGAAACACCATATATTTT; CDR3: CASAATTTGGGGNTIYF
V: TRBV30; J: TRBJ1-3; size: .; D: .; DNA: TGTGCCTGGGGCACCTCTGGAAACACCATATATTTT; CDR3: CAWGTSGNTIYF
V: TRBV6-5; J: TRBJ2-2; size: .; D: TRBD1; DNA: TGTGCCAGCAGTCCAAACAGGGGTCCCGGGGAGCTGTTTTTT; CDR3: CASSPNRGPGELFF
V: TRBV5-1; J: TRBJ1-6; size: .; D: .; DNA: TGCGCCACTAGAAATTCAGGGTTGAATTCACCCCTCCACTTT; CDR3: CATRNSGLNSPLHF
V: TRBV6-6; J: TRBJ2-5; size: few; D: TRBD1; DNA: TGTGCCAGCAGCAGACAGGGTCAAGAGACCCAGTACTTC; CDR3: CASSRQGQETQYF
V: TRBV9; J: TRBJ1-2; size: once; D: .; DNA: TGTGCCAGCAGCGTAGCGCCCGAACAGATCTATGGCTACACCTTC; CDR3: CASSVAPEQIYGYTF
V: TRBV7-6; J: TRBJ2-3; size: once; D: .; DNA: TGTGCCAGCAGCTTAGTACGACAAGATACGCAGTATTTT; CDR3: CASSLVRQDTQYF
V: TRBV4-1; J: TRBJ1-2; size: .; D: .; DNA: TGCGCCAGCAGCCAAATAAAACTTTCAGACAGTAACTATGGCTACACCTTC; CDR3: CASSQIKLSDSNYGYTF
V: TRBV7-6; J: TRBJ2-1; size: once; D: TRBD1; DNA: TGTGCCAGCAGCCCCAGGGACAGGGAATACAATGAGCAGTTCTTC; CDR3: CASSPRDREYNEQFF
V: TRBV7-9; J: TRBJ1-3; size: .; D: .; DNA: TGTGCCAGCGGATCTAAAGACGGCGGATACTCTGGAAACACCATATATTTT; CDR3: CASGSKDGGYSGNTIYF
V: TRBV7-9; J: TRBJ2-3; size: .; D: TRBD1; DNA: TGTGCCAGCAGTTTGGGACAGGGATTAGATACGCAGTATTTT; CDR3: CASSLGQGLDTQYF
V: TRBV6-5; J: TRBJ2-5; size: .; D: .; DNA: TGTGCCAGCAGTTACGGTCTGGAGGACGAGACCCAGTACTTC; CDR3: CASSYGLEDETQYF
V: TRBV7-6; J: TRBJ1-1; size: .; D: .; DNA: TGTGCCAGCAGCTTGAGGGGGACGAACACTGAAGCTTTCTTT; CDR3: CASSLRGTNTEAFF